This T cell receptor (beta chain) was obtained from a study of T cells in Graves' hyperthyroidism and ophthalmopathy. Template material for amplifying TCR beta CDR3 regions consisted of RNA transcripts. First-round RT-PCR with HTBI primers amplified the TCR CDR3 region. TCRdb redid the calling of the multiplex PCR reads with MiXCR, one entry per CDR3 protein. The table includes 300,000 to 450,000 distinct CDR3 sequences, 15% to 20% detected once. This clonotype was counted at least ten times. The CDR3 length is 12 residues. Deletions cut 4 bases from V and 8 bases from J, with 14 bases between. Germline CDR1 and CDR2: DFQATT and SNEGSKA (reference sequence).

This chain joins TRBV20-1 and TRBJ1-2; D is unclear. This TCR was recovered from a woman aged 35 to 49 with Graves' ophthalmopathy. Sequencing was done on a sample of blood. The DNA for the CDR3 is TGCAGTGCTAAGGGTATAGGGCAGGGCTACACCTTC. Residues: CSAKGIGQGYTF.